This T cell receptor beta chain was recovered during a study of T cell responses to AZD1222 COVID-19 vaccine. Second doses at about 4 or about 12 weeks were pooled. Study-level findings and limits: Donors, mostly white British, included more females; clonal diversity was possibly underestimated. Baseline seropositives among AZD1222 recipients totaled only five or six. Per reports, nearly half of all spike-specific TCRs target regions that are unmutated in variants.

With respect to this clone: Its specificity is unknown.

Repertoires were generated with immunoSEQ multiplex PCR, while TCRdb's copy carries only in-frame clones and drops some. The sample shows some 45,000 clones, roughly 88% of them seen only once. Germline V gene sequence: CDR1 MNHEY, CDR2 SMNVEV (reference sequence). This CDR3 region has 13 residues. V was pared by 2 bases and J by 14 bases, with 18 bases between. The chain has TRBV27 and TRBJ1-2; D unclear. This TCR came from an adult who received the AZD1222 COVID-19 vaccine. Sequenced here: peripheral blood, sampled 28 days after the second AZD1222 dose. The CDR3 DNA sequence: TGTGCCAGCAGTTTAGGCGTTAGTATGGCTACTACCTTC. It specifies CASSLGVSMATTF.